This TCR beta chain was sequenced during a study of vaccination effects on CD4 cells after COVID-19. For this clone: Its antigen is not identified.

Measured with immunoSEQ multiplex PCR; TCRdb has only the in-frame clones, and not every one. The table has tens of thousands of clones, more than 60% seen once. CD4+ T cells specific for antigen were expanded with viral peptide pools by the ViraFEST assay before sequencing. Subsequent to a culture period of 10 to 11 days, CD4+ T cells were isolated. Having tested negative for nucleocapsid antibodies, the vaccine recipients showed no prior SARS-CoV-2 infection. V was clipped by 3 bases and J by 7 bases, with 22 bases between them. CDR1 is KGHSH and CDR2 is LQKENI in the germline V gene. CDR3 length equals 17 residues.

The sample was CD4+ T cells from PBMCs cultured with SARS-CoV-2 spike peptides, taken before COVID-19 vaccination. This sequence joins TRBV18 and TRBJ2-1; maybe TRBD2 (5 bases). The sequence was collected from a human donor who received a COVID-19 vaccine. CDR3 sequence (DNA): TGTGCCAGCTCACCCGGAACTCCGCGGGTCCCTGGGAATGAGCAGTTCTTC. It encodes CASSPGTPRVPGNEQFF.